The source of this T cell receptor (beta chain) is a study of metastatic and nonmetastatic thyroid tumors. Study summary: Comparison of repertoires was carried out across blood and tumor or nodule tissue from malignant and benign thyroid patients.

None of the patients had undergone any treatment ahead of thyroid surgery. TCRdb re-clonotyped the PCR reads through MiXCR. In the table there are over 65,000 clones, approximately 12% of which are singletons. Germline V gene lookup returns CDR1 SGHNT and CDR2 YENEEA. Trimming took 0 bases from V and 5 from J, leaving 12 bases between them. This CDR3 is 15 amino acids long. The TCR comes from a female donor with papillary thyroid cancer or a benign thyroid nodule (not recorded which). Some clones in this sample may be carry-over from other donors' samples. The V and J genes are TRBV11-3 and TRBJ2-3; maybe TRBD1 (6 bases). Sequencing input: tumor tissue. The chain's CDR3 is CASSLESLGGDTQYF. Here the CDR3 DNA reads TGTGCCAGCAGCTTAGAATCGCTAGGGGGAGATACGCAGTATTTT.